One and the same sample provided the 10 T cell receptor beta chains below, sequenced in a study of T cells after posttransplantation cyclophosphamide (dated by TCRdb to 2016 to 2018). To prepare the library, the immunoSEQ multiplex PCR assay was applied. TCRdb provides this immuneACCESS table in a form limited to in-frame rearrangements. Some clones are lacking; in checked studies, under half of them reflect an unresolved V gene, and why the rest are absent is not known. In this sample the table shows some 6,900 clones, more than 80% of which occur a single time. 4.5% of the sample comes from the top ten. The sample's treatment or condition label is to be understood as: high-dose cyclophosphamide on days +3 and +4 as single-agent GVHD prophylaxis. Patients in the PTCy group got busulfan and fludarabine conditioning, a marrow graft from a related or unrelated donor, and cyclophosphamide on days +3 and +4.

This sample comprised CD8+ T cells sorted from blood, obtained after allogeneic stem cell transplant with posttransplant cyclophosphamide. These receptors all come from a male patient in his sixties or seventies who received an allogeneic stem cell transplant from a related donor and was CMV-positive. After a transplant, the donor of the graft may account for some T cells.

This clone was seen more than once but under ten times. The chain couples TRBV7-2 to TRBJ2-7; 13 bases align to TRBD2. The CDR3 consists of 16 residues. The ends lost 5 bases at V and 5 bases at J; junction bases unmatched: 9. In germline, CDR1 is SGHTA, CDR2 FQGNSA. CDR3 in amino acids: CASSTLTSGGPDEQYF. The CDR3 DNA reads as TGTGCCAGCAGCACCTTGACTAGCGGGGGGCCCGACGAGCAGTACTTC. Looking up the rest from reference TRBV7-2 and TRBJ2-7 gives the full variable domain: GAGVSQSPSNKVTEKGKDVELRCDPISGHTALYWYRQSLGQGLEFLIYFQGNSAPDKSGLPSDRFSAERTGGSVSTLTIQRTQQEDSAVYLCASSTLTSGGPDEQYFGPGTRLTVT.

The chain couples TRBV9 to TRBJ2-7; perhaps TRBD1 as D (5 bases). This CDR3 spans 14 amino acids. CDR1 is SGDLS and CDR2 is YYNGEE in the germline V gene. Deletions cut 3 bases from V and 0 bases from J, with 10 bases between. The CDR3 DNA reads as TGTGCCAGCAGCGAGACAGTAAGCTCCTACGAGCAGTACTTC. As protein: CASSETVSSYEQYF.

The J gene is TRBJ1-2, the V gene TRBV6-6, with D tentatively TRBD1 (6 bases). CDR1 is MNHNY, CDR2 SVGAGI, per germline (reference sequence). The CDR3 spans 14 residues. The V and J ends lost 2 bases and 4 bases respectively, with 11 bases between them. Here the CDR3 reads CASSYVRDTYGYTF. The DNA of the CDR3 is TGTGCCAGCAGTTACGTCCGGGACACCTATGGCTACACCTTC.

The chain has TRBV4-3 and TRBJ1-1; D might be TRBD1 (5 bases). This CDR3 spans 15 amino acids. V was cut by 0 bases and J by 6 bases, with 14 bases left in between. Germline loops: CDR1 LGHNA, CDR2 YSLEER. The CDR3 DNA follows: TGCGCCAGCAGCCAAGACAGCGCAGCAGGGCCTGAAGCTTTCTTT. It encodes CASSQDSAAGPEAFF.

The chain joins TRBV9 to TRBJ2-1; D ambiguous. Trimming shortened V by 4 bases and J by 5 bases, and 16 bases separated the two germline ends. The CDR3 is made up of 15 amino acids. CDR1 and CDR2 (germline): SGDLS, YYNGEE. The CDR3 bases are TGTGCCAGCAGCCTCCCAGGTGGGCTGGACAATGAGCAGTTCTTC. As protein: CASSLPGGLDNEQFF. The complete variable domain, with remaining parts taken from reference TRBV9 and TRBJ2-1, reads DSGVTQTPKHLITATGQRVTLRCSPRSGDLSVYWYQQSLDQGLQFLIQYYNGEERAKGNILERFSAQQFPDLHSELNLSSLELGDSALYFCASSLPGGLDNEQFFGPGTRLTVL.

This clone was counted once. V usage is TRBV27 and J usage is TRBJ2-3; D is possibly TRBD2 (6 bases). The CDR3 extends over 15 amino acids. Trimming left V 0 bases short and J 1 base short, with 8 bases between. The germline CDR1 and CDR2 sequences are MNHEY and SMNVEV (reference sequence). CDR3 region: CASSLSWGGTDTQYF. DNA of the CDR3: TGTGCCAGCAGTTTATCGTGGGGGGGCACAGATACGCAGTATTTT.

This CDR3 reads CASSGAKDSENTIYF. CDR3 DNA: TGTGCCAGCAGCGGCGCAAAGGACAGCGAAAACACCATATATTTT. The chain joins TRBV9 to TRBJ1-3, with a weak D call TRBD1 (6 bases). From germline, CDR1 is SGDLS and CDR2 YYNGEE. The CDR3 loop spans 15 amino acids. Trimming shortened V by 3 bases and J by 6 bases, and 16 bases separated the two germline ends.

The CDR3 reads CASSPRGITEAFF. In nucleotides, the CDR3 is TGTGCCAGCAGCCCCCGCGGTATCACTGAAGCTTTCTTT. The chain links TRBV13 to TRBJ1-1; no clear D gene. The length of the CDR3 is 13 residues. Trimming removed 5 bases at V and 4 bases at J, with 11 bases between. CDR1 is PRHDT, CDR2 FYEKMQ, per germline (reference sequence).

This clone was seen a single time. The CDR3 loop is CASSGGTGGNTEAFF. In nucleotides, the CDR3 is TGTGCCAGCAGCGGAGGGACGGGGGGTAACACTGAAGCTTTCTTT. The chain uses TRBV9 and TRBJ1-1; D is possibly TRBD1 (5 bases). V was cut by 3 bases and J by 2 bases, with 14 bases left in between. CDR1 and CDR2 from the germline V gene are SGDLS and YYNGEE. CDR3 size: 15 residues.

This chain connects TRBV5-5 to TRBJ1-5; no definite D call. Looked up from germline, CDR1 is SGHKS and CDR2 is YYEKEE (reference sequence). V was cut by 0 bases and J by 6 bases, with 7 bases left in between. CDR3 length equals 13 residues. As DNA, the CDR3 is TGTGCCAGCAGCTTGGCTAAAAGTCAGCCCCAGCATTTT. Its protein is CASSLAKSQPQHF. The entire variable domain, with the rest obtained from reference TRBV5-5 and TRBJ1-5, is as follows: DAGVTQSPTHLIKTRGQQVTLRCSPISGHKSVSWYQQVLGQGPQFIFQYYEKEERGRGNFPDRFSARQFPNYSSELNVNALLLGDSALYLCASSLAKSQPQHFGDGTRLSIL.